The T cell receptor (beta chain) described here comes from a study of cytomegalovirus exposure and HLA in healthy donors. Study-wide results and caveats: Productive status was seen about 90% or about 30% of the time for most TCR beta V segments in an earlier analysis. Later work showed greater clonal expansion in HLA-associated TCR beta chains than in equally common others.

Those who donated were healthy bone marrow donors. With 7 bases clipped from V and 10 bases from J, the junction kept 8 bases outside the gene matches. Germline lookup yields CDR1 SGHRS and CDR2 YFSETQ. This CDR3 region has 14 residues. Note on this clone: Its matching antigen is unknown.

The PCR was carried out with 60 Vbeta primers and 13 Jbeta primers. Study processing details: Later, 75 million to 100 million unique TCR beta chains were counted in an analysis, and 8.5 million to 13 million of them were shared. The data were produced by immunoSEQ multiplex PCR, yet TCRdb's version contains in-frame clones alone and is incomplete. The V and J calls and clone size come from that table; D and trimming were worked out from the DNA. This sample carries about 160,000 clones, roughly 72% of them seen once, and the ten largest clones take roughly 1.4%. The chain combines TRBV5-1 with TRBJ2-1, with 13 bases aligning to TRBD2. This TCR came from a man aged 35-49 years in good health and CMV-seronegative. Sequenced: PBMCs. The CDR3 loop is CASLRTSGSEEQFF. The CDR3 bases are TGCGCCAGCTTGAGGACTAGCGGGAGTGAGGAGCAGTTCTTC. The complete variable domain, with remaining parts taken from reference TRBV5-1 and TRBJ2-1, reads KAGVTQTPRYLIKTRGQQVTLSCSPISGHRSVSWYQQTPGQGLQFLFEYFSETQRNKGNFPGRFSGRQFSNSRSEMNVSTLELGDSALYLCASLRTSGSEEQFFGPGTRLTVL.